Listed below are T cell receptor beta chains from one sample, sequenced in a study of cytomegalovirus exposure and HLA in healthy donors. This table comes from immunoSEQ multiplex PCR, and its TCRdb copy is limited to in-frame clones, with some not included. The repertoire holds 130,000 or so clones, about 77% seen once, with 1.5% to 2% in the top ten. Sequencing was done on a sample of PBMCs. The receptors originated from a female donor in good health and CMV-seronegative. The CDR3 runs from the conserved cysteine through the conserved F or W. D genes are given only for firm matches. Clone size is not always given. Where it is, it says once, few, many or a class for expanded clones.

clone_size | j_call | d_call | v_call | cdr3_nt | cdr3_aa
few | TRBJ1-1 | - | TRBV30 | TGTGCCTGGAGTGTTAGGAACACTGAAGCTTTCTTT | CAWSVRNTEAFF
- | TRBJ1-2 | - | TRBV28 | TGTGCCACCCCGGGGGGGCCAGGCTATGGCTACACCTTC | CATPGGPGYGYTF
- | TRBJ2-3 | TRBD2 | TRBV9 | TGTGCCAGCAGCGTAGATGGGGGGGGAACAGATACGCAGTATTTT | CASSVDGGGTDTQYF
- | TRBJ2-7 | TRBD1 | TRBV9 | TGTGCCAGCAGTGGGACAGGGCTCGGCGCCTACGAGCAGTACTTC | CASSGTGLGAYEQYF
- | TRBJ1-2 | - | TRBV6-4 | TGTGCCAGCAGTGACTCCCCAATGCCTAGTAAGGGGCTGTACTATGGCTACACCTTC | CASSDSPMPSKGLYYGYTF
- | TRBJ2-5 | - | TRBV5-1 | TGCGCCAGCAGCTATATTGACCGGCGGGAGACCCAGTACTTC | CASSYIDRRETQYF
- | TRBJ1-1 | - | TRBV10-3 | TGTGCCATCAAAGGGGTGCCTATGAACACTGAAGCTTTCTTT | CAIKGVPMNTEAFF
- | TRBJ2-7 | - | TRBV6-5 | TGTGCCAGCAGTTTCCTCGGGGGTCTGAGCTCCTACGAGCAGTACTTC | CASSFLGGLSSYEQYF
once | TRBJ2-7 | - | TRBV19 | TGTGCCAGTAGTATTGCCGCAGGGCACTCCTACGAGCAGTACTTC | CASSIAAGHSYEQYF
- | TRBJ2-4 | TRBD2 | TRBV19 | TGTGCCAGTAGTTCGGGACTAGCGGGGGGGCATTTAGGCAAAAACATTCAGTACTTC | CASSSGLAGGHLGKNIQYF
few | TRBJ1-6 | TRBD1 | TRBV14 | TGTGCCAGCAGCAGACAGGGCTCGGGAAATTCACCCCTCCACTTT | CASSRQGSGNSPLHF
- | TRBJ1-2 | TRBD1 | TRBV14 | TGTGCCAGCAGAAATACAGGGGGAGGATATGGCTACACCTTC | CASRNTGGGYGYTF
- | TRBJ1-3 | - | TRBV27 | TGTGCCAGCAGTCCGCAGGTAACCTCTGGAAACACCATATATTTT | CASSPQVTSGNTIYF
- | TRBJ1-1 | - | TRBV5-1 | TGCGCCAGCAGCTGGGGGGATAGGGGCGTGGACACTGAAGCTTTCTTT | CASSWGDRGVDTEAFF
few | TRBJ1-1 | TRBD1 | TRBV19 | TGTGCCAGTGAAAGAGGACAACAGGGGACCACTGAAGCTTTCTTT | CASERGQQGTTEAFF
few | TRBJ1-1 | - | TRBV7-8 | TGTGCCAGCAGCTTAGCACAAGAAGCTTTCTTT | CASSLAQEAFF
- | TRBJ2-1 | TRBD2 | TRBV6-1 | TGTGCCAGCAGGATGGGACTAGCGGGATGGAATGAGCAGTTCTTC | CASRMGLAGWNEQFF
few | TRBJ2-7 | TRBD2 | TRBV5-4 | TGTGCCAGCAGCCCGCATAGGACTAGCAGCCAGGGCGAGCAGTACTTC | CASSPHRTSSQGEQYF
- | TRBJ2-1 | TRBD2 | TRBV4-2 | TGTGCCAGCAGCCCCGGACTAGGCAATAATGAGCAGTTCTTC | CASSPGLGNNEQFF
- | TRBJ2-7 | - | TRBV28 | TGTGCCAGCAGCCGGACTCGCATCTACGAGCAGTACTTC | CASSRTRIYEQYF